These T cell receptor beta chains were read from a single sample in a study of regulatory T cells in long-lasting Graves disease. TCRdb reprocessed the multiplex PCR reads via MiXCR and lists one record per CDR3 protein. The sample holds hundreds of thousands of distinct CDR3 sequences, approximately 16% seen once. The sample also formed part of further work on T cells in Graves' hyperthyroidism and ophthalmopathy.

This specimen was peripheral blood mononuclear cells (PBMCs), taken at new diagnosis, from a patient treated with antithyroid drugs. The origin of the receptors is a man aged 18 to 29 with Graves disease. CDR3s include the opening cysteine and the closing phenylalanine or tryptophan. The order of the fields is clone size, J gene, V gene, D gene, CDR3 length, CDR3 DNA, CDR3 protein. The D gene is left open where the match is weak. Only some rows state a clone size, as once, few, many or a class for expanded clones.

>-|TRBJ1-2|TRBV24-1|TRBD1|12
TGTGCCACTAGGGACAGGAACTATGGCTACACCTTC
CATRDRNYGYTF
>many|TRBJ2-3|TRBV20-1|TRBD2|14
TGCAGTGCCGAAGGACTAGCGGGAACAGATACGCAGTATTTT
CSAEGLAGTDTQYF
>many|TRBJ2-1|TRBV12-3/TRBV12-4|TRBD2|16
TGTGCCAGCAGACCCCGAGGACTAGCGGGAGTCAATGAGCAGTTCTTC
CASRPRGLAGVNEQFF
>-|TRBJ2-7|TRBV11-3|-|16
TGTGCCAGCAGCTTACTGCTAGGGAGGCACCACTACGAGCAGTACTTC
CASSLLLGRHHYEQYF
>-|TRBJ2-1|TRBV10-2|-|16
TGTGCCAGCAGTTACTCCGTGGTGAGCTCCTACAATGAGCAGTTCTTC
CASSYSVVSSYNEQFF
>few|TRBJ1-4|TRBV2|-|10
TGTGCCATAAGGAGCGAAAAACTGTTTTTT
CAIRSEKLFF
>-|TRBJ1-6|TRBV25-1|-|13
TGTGCCAGCAGTGTAGGTGGCAATTCACCCCTCCACTTT
CASSVGGNSPLHF
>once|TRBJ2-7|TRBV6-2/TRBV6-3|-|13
TGTGCCAGCACGGCAGGGGTTCGGTACGAGCAGTACTTC
CASTAGVRYEQYF
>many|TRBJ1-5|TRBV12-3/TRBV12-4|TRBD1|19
TGTGCCAGCAGTTTAAGGTCCGTGACAGGGGATAGAAGCAATCAGCCCCAGCATTTT
CASSLRSVTGDRSNQPQHF
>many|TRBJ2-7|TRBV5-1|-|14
TGCGCCAGCAGAATGGACTCGACCTCCTACGAGCAGTACTTC
CASRMDSTSYEQYF
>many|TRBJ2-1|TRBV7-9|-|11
TGTGCCAGCAGCAACTACAATGAGCAGTTCTTC
CASSNYNEQFF
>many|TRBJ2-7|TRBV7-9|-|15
TGTGCCAGCAGCCCGGGACGTAGGAGCTCCTACGAGCAGTACTTC
CASSPGRRSSYEQYF
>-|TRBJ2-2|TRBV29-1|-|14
TGCAGCGTTGTTCCCTTAGGAGGAACCGGGGAGCTGTTTTTT
CSVVPLGGTGELFF
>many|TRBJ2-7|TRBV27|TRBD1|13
TGTGCCAGCAAACAGGGGGGATCCTACGAGCAGTACTTC
CASKQGGSYEQYF
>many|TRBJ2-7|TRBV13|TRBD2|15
TGTGCCAGCAGCCCCGCTAGCGGGAGCCTGCACGAGCAGTACTTC
CASSPASGSLHEQYF
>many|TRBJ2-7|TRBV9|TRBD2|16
TGTGCCAGCAGCGTAGGACTAGCGGGTTCCTCCTACGAGCAGTACTTC
CASSVGLAGSSYEQYF
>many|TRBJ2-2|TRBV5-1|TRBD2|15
TGCGCCAGCAGCTTGAATCCTAGCGGTGTCGGGGAGCTGTTTTTT
CASSLNPSGVGELFF
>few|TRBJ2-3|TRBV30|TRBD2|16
TGTGCCTGGAGTGTGACTCGGACTAGCTGGGGAGATACGCAGTATTTT
CAWSVTRTSWGDTQYF
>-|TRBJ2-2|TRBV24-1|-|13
TGTGCCACCAGTGATTTTGCTCCCGGGGAGCTGTTTTTT
CATSDFAPGELFF
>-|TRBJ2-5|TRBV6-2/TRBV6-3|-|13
TGTGCCAGCACCTTTAGCGAGCAAGAGACCCAGTACTTC
CASTFSEQETQYF
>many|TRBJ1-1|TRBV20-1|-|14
TGCAGTGCCTACCTCCAGGGTATGGGCACTGAAGCTTTCTTT
CSAYLQGMGTEAFF
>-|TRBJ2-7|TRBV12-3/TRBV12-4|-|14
TGTGCCAGCAGTTTTTCAGGGAACACCTACGAGCAGTACTTC
CASSFSGNTYEQYF
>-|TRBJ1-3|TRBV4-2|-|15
TGTGCCAGCAGCCAAGCATGGGTCTCTGGAAACACCATATATTTT
CASSQAWVSGNTIYF
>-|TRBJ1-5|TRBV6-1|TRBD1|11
TGTGCCAGCAGTGACGGGACAGAGAAGCATTTT
CASSDGTEKHF
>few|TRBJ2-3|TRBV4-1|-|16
TGCGCCAGCAGCCAGGGGCTCGCCCCAGGAACAGATACGCAGTATTTT
CASSQGLAPGTDTQYF
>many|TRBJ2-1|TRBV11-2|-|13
TGTGCCAGCAGCTTATTAAAGAACAATGAGCAGTTCTTC
CASSLLKNNEQFF
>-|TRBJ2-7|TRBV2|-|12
TGTGCCAGCAGTGAGTCGGCAATTTGGCAGTACTTC
CASSESAIWQYF
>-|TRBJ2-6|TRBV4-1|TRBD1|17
TGCGCCAGCAGTCCCCGGGACAGGGGCTCTGGGGCCAACGTCCTGACTTTC
CASSPRDRGSGANVLTF
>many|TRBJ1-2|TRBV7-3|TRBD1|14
TGTGCCAGCAGCCCGACAGGGCCAGGCGATGGCTACACCTTC
CASSPTGPGDGYTF
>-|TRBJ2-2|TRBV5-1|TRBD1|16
TGCGCCAGCAGCTTGAGGGGGACAGGGGGAACCGGGGAGCTGTTTTTT
CASSLRGTGGTGELFF
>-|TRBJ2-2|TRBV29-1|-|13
TGCAGCGCCCCGGTTCGGGACACCGGGGAGCTGTTTTTT
CSAPVRDTGELFF
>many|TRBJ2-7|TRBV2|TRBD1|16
TGTGCCAGCAGAGAACTGCTCGGGACAGCTTCCTACGAGCAGTACTTC
CASRELLGTASYEQYF
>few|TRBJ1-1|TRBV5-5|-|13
TGTGCCAGCATTATACGGGGTGACACTGAAGCTTTCTTT
CASIIRGDTEAFF
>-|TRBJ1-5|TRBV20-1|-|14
TGCAGTGCTTTGGTGGGTTCGGGCAATCAGCCCCAGCATTTT
CSALVGSGNQPQHF
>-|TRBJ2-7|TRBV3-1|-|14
TGTGCCAGCAGCCAATTGGGGAGCTCCTACGAGCAGTACTTC
CASSQLGSSYEQYF
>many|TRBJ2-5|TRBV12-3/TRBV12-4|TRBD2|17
TGTGCCAGCAGTTTAGGTAGCGGGAGGCTCAACCAAGAGACCCAGTACTTC
CASSLGSGRLNQETQYF
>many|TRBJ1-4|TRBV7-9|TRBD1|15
TGTGCCAGCAGCTTAGCCCCGGGACAGAATGAAAAACTGTTTTTT
CASSLAPGQNEKLFF
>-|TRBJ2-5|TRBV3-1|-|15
TGTGCCAGCAGCCAAGTTGGCAGGGGTGGAGAGACCCAGTACTTC
CASSQVGRGGETQYF
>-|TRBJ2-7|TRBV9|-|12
TGTGCCAGCAGCGTAGTGGCCACTGAGCAGTACTTC
CASSVVATEQYF
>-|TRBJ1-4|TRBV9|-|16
TGTGCCAGCAGCCCGCTTGGAGACCCAACTAATGAAAAACTGTTTTTT
CASSPLGDPTNEKLFF
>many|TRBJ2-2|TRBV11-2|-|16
TGTGCCAGCCGAGCAATGGTCAACCGGGTCGGCGGGGAGCTGTTTTTT
CASRAMVNRVGGELFF
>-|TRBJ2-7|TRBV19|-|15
TGTGCCAGTAGTATAGCTGGGGGCCCCTCCTACGAGCAGTACTTC
CASSIAGGPSYEQYF
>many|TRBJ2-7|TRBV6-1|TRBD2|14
TGTGCCAGCGGATATGAGCGGGGGGCCTACGAGCAGTACTTC
CASGYERGAYEQYF
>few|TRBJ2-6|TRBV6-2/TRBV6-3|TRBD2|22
TGTGCCAGCAGTGAAAAACCCCCTAGCGGGGTGGAGGATTTCTCTGGGGCCAACGTCCTGACTTTC
CASSEKPPSGVEDFSGANVLTF
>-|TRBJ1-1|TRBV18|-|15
TGTGCCAGCTCACGAGAATGGGAGGTGAACACTGAAGCTTTCTTT
CASSREWEVNTEAFF
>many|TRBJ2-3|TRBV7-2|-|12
TGTGCCAGCAGCCGTGACTCCCATACGCAGTATTTT
CASSRDSHTQYF
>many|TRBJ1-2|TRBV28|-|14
TGTGCCAGCATCACCCCCGGGAATAACTATGGCTACACCTTC
CASITPGNNYGYTF
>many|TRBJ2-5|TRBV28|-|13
TGTGCCAGCAGTTCAGGCCAGCCCGGGGCCCAGTACTTC
CASSSGQPGAQYF